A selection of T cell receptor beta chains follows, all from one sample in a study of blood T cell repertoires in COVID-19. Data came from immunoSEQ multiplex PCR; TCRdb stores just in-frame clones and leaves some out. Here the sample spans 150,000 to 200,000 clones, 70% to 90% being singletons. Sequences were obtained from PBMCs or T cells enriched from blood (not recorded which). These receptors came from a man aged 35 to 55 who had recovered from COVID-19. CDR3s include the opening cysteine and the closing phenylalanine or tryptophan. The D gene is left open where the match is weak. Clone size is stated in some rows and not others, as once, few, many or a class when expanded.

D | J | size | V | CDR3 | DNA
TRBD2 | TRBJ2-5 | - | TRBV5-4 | CASSLSLRLAGGETQYF | TGTGCCAGCAGCTTGTCGTTGAGACTAGCGGGAGGAGAGACCCAGTACTTC
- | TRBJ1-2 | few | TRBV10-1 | CASTGMGACTF | TGCGCCAGCACTGGAATGGGGGCCTGCACCTTC
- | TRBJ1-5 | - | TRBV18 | CASSRPEGGNQPQHF | TGTGCCAGCTCTCGCCCCGAGGGGGGGAATCAGCCCCAGCATTTT
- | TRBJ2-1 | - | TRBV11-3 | CASSLQGKEQFF | TGTGCCAGCAGCTTACAGGGGAAGGAGCAGTTCTTC
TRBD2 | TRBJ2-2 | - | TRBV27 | CASSFHRASGGGELFF | TGTGCCAGCAGTTTCCATCGGGCTAGCGGGGGCGGGGAGCTGTTTTTT
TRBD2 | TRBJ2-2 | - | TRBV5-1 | CASSLALAGGRNTGELFF | TGCGCCAGCAGCTTGGCTCTAGCGGGGGGGCGGAACACCGGGGAGCTGTTTTTT
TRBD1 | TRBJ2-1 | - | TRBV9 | CASSVELAGGYGEQFF | TGTGCCAGCAGCGTAGAGTTGGCAGGGGGCTATGGTGAGCAGTTCTTC
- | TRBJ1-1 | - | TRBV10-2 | CASTPVENTEAFF | TGCGCCAGCACTCCGGTCGAGAACACTGAAGCTTTCTTT
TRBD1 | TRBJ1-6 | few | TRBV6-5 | CASKSGQGNSPLHF | TGTGCCAGCAAGAGTGGACAGGGGAATTCACCCCTCCACTTT
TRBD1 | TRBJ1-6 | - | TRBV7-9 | CASSSGQRNGYNSPLHF | TGTGCCAGCAGCTCGGGACAGAGGAATGGCTATAATTCACCCCTCCACTTT
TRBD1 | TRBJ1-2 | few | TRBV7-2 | CASSLDITRTGHGYTF | TGTGCCAGCAGCTTAGACATTACGAGGACAGGCCATGGCTACACCTTC
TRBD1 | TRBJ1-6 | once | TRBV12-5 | CASGSGQTSENSPLHF | TGTGCTAGTGGCTCGGGACAGACCTCGGAGAATTCACCCCTCCACTTT
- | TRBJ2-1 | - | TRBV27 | CANYLRGKWVYNEQFF | TGTGCCAACTACCTACGGGGGAAATGGGTCTACAATGAGCAGTTCTTC
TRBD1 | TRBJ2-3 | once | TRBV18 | CASSLDRTDTQYF | TGTGCCAGCTCACTGGACAGGACAGATACGCAGTATTTT
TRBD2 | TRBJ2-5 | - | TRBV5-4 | CASSPGGGRQETQYF | TGTGCCAGCAGCCCGGGCGGGGGGCGACAAGAGACCCAGTACTTC
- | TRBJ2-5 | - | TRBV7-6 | CASSWNGGTQETQYF | TGTGCCAGCAGCTGGAACGGGGGAACCCAAGAGACCCAGTACTTC
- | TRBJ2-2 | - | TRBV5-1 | CASSLESRAGELFF | TGCGCCAGCAGCTTGGAGTCCAGGGCCGGGGAGCTGTTTTTT
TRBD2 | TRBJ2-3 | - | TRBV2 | CASSDFDGGRTDTQYF | TGTGCCAGCAGTGACTTTGACGGGGGGAGGACAGATACGCAGTATTTT
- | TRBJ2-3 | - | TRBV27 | CASSPGTLGDTQYF | TGTGCCAGCAGTCCGGGGACTCTGGGAGATACGCAGTATTTT
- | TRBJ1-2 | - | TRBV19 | CASSKIRAGIPLFRGYTF | TGTGCCAGTAGTAAAATCAGGGCAGGGATCCCTCTATTTCGCGGCTACACCTTC
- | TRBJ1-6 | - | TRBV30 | CAWTPPGLGGNSPLHF | TGTGCCTGGACACCTCCGGGTCTGGGAGGGAATTCACCCCTCCACTTT
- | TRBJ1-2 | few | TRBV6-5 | CASSLDAYEGYTF | TGTGCCAGCAGCCTCGATGCGTACGAGGGCTACACCTTC
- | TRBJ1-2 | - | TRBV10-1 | CASSDTGTYGYTF | TGCGCCAGCAGTGACACAGGAACCTATGGCTACACCTTC
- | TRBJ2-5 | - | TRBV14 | CASSQVNQETQYF | TGTGCCAGCAGCCAAGTCAACCAAGAGACCCAGTACTTC
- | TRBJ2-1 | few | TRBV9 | CASSVGVFDEQFF | TGTGCCAGCAGCGTAGGTGTTTTCGATGAGCAGTTCTTC
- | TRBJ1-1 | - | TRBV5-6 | CASSLVGGYGTEAFF | TGTGCCAGCAGCTTGGTGGGGGGGTACGGCACTGAAGCTTTCTTT
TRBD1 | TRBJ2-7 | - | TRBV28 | CASRLRAGGNEQYF | TGTGCCAGCAGACTCAGGGCAGGGGGCAACGAGCAGTACTTC
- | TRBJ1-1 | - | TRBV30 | CAWSVDGRGSTEAFF | TGTGCCTGGAGTGTTGACGGGAGAGGGAGCACTGAAGCTTTCTTT
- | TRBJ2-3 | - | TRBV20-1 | CSASSAVLGDTQYF | TGCAGTGCTAGTAGCGCGGTTTTGGGAGATACGCAGTATTTT
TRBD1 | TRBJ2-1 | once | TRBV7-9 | CASSFRTGGHEQFF | TGTGCCAGCAGCTTCAGGACAGGGGGCCATGAGCAGTTCTTC
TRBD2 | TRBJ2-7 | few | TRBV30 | CAWRVYGLAVGEQYF | TGTGCCTGGAGAGTATATGGACTAGCGGTGGGCGAGCAGTACTTC
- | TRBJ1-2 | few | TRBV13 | CASRRLQSPLGYTF | TGTGCCAGCAGACGATTACAGAGCCCTCTTGGCTACACCTTC
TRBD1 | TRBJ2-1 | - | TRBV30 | CAWMTGWEEQFF | TGTGCCTGGATGACAGGGTGGGAGGAGCAGTTCTTC
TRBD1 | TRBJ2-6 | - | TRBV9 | CASSERRTGRTSGANVLTF | TGTGCCAGCAGCGAACGGCGGACAGGGCGGACCTCTGGGGCCAACGTCCTGACTTTC
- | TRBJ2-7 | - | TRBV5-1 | CASSLAGPLYEQYF | TGCGCCAGCAGCTTGGCCGGTCCGCTTTACGAGCAGTACTTC
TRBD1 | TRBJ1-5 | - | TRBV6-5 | CASSVRQGMQPQHF | TGTGCCAGCAGCGTTAGACAGGGGATGCAGCCCCAGCATTTT
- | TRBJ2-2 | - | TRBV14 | CASSQRGARENTGELFF | TGTGCCAGCAGCCAAAGAGGCGCACGCGAGAACACCGGGGAGCTGTTTTTT
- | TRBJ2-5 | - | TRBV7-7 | CASSSGLAETQYF | TGTGCCAGCAGCTCGGGGCTAGCGGAGACCCAGTACTTC
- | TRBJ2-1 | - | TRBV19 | CASSIGGDSSSYNEQFF | TGTGCCAGTAGTATAGGGGGGGACTCGAGCTCCTACAATGAGCAGTTCTTC
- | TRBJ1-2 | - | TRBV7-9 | CASSSGWNYGYTF | TGTGCCAGCAGCTCGGGGTGGAACTATGGCTACACCTTC
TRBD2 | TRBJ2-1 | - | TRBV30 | CAWSVGLAGGEQFF | TGTGCCTGGAGTGTAGGGCTAGCGGGGGGGGAGCAGTTCTTC
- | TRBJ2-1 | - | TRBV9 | CASSVVVGSGDNEQFF | TGTGCCAGCAGCGTAGTGGTGGGTAGCGGAGACAATGAGCAGTTCTTC
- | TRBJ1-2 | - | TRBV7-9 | CASSLLGGPAGYTF | TGTGCCAGCAGCTTATTGGGGGGACCGGCTGGCTACACCTTC
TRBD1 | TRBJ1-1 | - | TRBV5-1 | CASSPAGGSRSEAFF | TGCGCCAGCAGCCCCGCAGGGGGATCGAGATCTGAAGCTTTCTTT
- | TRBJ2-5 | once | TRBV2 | CAVRGAGETQYF | TGTGCCGTCAGGGGGGCTGGGGAGACCCAGTACTTC
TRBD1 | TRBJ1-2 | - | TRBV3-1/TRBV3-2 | CASSQADRGYGYTF | TGTGCCAGCAGCCAAGCTGACAGGGGATATGGCTACACCTTC
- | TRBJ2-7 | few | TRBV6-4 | CASPPDEQYF | TGTGCCAGCCCCCCCGACGAGCAGTACTTC
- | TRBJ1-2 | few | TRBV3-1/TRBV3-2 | CASSQTGNYGYTF | TGTGCCAGCAGCCAGACGGGTAACTATGGCTACACCTTC
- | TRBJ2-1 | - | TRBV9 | CASSVAGDDYNEQFF | TGTGCCAGCAGCGTAGCGGGGGACGACTACAATGAGCAGTTCTTC
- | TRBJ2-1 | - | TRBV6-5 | CASSYSFHEQFF | TGTGCCAGCAGTTACTCCTTTCATGAGCAGTTCTTC
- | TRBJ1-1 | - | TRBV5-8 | CASMRGRDTEAFF | TGTGCCAGCATGAGAGGCCGTGACACTGAAGCTTTCTTT